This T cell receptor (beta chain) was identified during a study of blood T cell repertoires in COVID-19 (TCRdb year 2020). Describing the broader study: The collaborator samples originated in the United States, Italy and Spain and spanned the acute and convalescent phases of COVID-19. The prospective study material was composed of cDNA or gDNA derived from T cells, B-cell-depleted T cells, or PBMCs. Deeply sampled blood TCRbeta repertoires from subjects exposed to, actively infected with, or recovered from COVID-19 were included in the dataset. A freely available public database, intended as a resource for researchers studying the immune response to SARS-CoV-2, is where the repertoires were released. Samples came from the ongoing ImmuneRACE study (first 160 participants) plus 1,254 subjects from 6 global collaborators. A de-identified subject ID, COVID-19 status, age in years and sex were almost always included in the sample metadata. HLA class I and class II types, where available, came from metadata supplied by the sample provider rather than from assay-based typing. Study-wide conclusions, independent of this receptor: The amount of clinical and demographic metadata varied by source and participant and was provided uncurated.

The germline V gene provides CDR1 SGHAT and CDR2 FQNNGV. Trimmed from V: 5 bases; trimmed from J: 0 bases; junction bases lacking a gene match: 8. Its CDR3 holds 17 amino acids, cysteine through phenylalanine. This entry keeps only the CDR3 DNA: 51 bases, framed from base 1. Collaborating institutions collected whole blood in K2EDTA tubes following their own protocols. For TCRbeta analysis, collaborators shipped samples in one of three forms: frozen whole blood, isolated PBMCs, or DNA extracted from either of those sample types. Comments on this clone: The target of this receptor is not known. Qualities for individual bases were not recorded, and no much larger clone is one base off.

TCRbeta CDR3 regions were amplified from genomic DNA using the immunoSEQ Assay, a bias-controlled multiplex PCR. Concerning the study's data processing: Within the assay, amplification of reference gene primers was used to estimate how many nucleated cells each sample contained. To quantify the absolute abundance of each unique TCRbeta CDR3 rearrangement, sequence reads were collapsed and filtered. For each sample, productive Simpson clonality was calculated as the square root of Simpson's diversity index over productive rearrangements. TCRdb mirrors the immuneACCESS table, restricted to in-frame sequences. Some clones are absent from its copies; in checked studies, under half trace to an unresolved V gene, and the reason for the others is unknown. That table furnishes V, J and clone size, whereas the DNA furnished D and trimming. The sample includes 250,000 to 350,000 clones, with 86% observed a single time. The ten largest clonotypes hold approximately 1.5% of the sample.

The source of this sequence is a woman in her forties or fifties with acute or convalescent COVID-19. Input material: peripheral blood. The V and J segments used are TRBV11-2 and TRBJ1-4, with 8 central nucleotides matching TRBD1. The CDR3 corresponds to CASSPDRASATNEKLFF. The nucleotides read TGTGCCAGCAGCCCGGACAGGGCGAGCGCAACTAATGAAAAACTGTTTTTT.